A selection of T cell receptor beta chains follows, all from one sample in a study of T cells in Graves' hyperthyroidism and ophthalmopathy. TCRdb reprocessed the multiplex PCR reads with MiXCR, giving one entry per CDR3 protein. This table holds roughly 290,000 distinct CDR3 sequences, 13% found once. The sequenced sample was blood. These receptor sequences come from a woman under 40 with Graves' hyperthyroidism that later progressed to Graves' ophthalmopathy. CDR3s include the opening cysteine and the closing phenylalanine or tryptophan. The order of the fields is V gene, clone size, J gene, D gene, CDR3 DNA, CDR3 protein. D genes are given only for firm matches. Size is stated for part of the rows, as once, few or many counts, or as a class when the clone is expanded.

v_gene: TRBV15; abundance: many; j_gene: TRBJ2-1; d_gene: TRBD2; CDR3nt: TGTGCCACCAGCAGAGTGGGTAGCGGGGACAATGAGCAGTTCTTC; CDR3aa: CATSRVGSGDNEQFF
v_gene: TRBV2; abundance: many; j_gene: TRBJ1-5; d_gene: -; CDR3nt: TGTGCCAGCAGTGGCAACTATCAGCCCCAGCATTTT; CDR3aa: CASSGNYQPQHF
v_gene: TRBV20-1; abundance: many; j_gene: TRBJ2-7; d_gene: TRBD2; CDR3nt: TGCAGTGCTTTAGGGGAACTAGCGGGAGCCTACGAGCAGTACTTC; CDR3aa: CSALGELAGAYEQYF
v_gene: TRBV20-1; abundance: -; j_gene: TRBJ2-7; d_gene: TRBD2; CDR3nt: TGCAGTGCTAGGGGTGGACTAGCGGGAGGGAACTACGAGCAGTACTTC; CDR3aa: CSARGGLAGGNYEQYF
v_gene: TRBV7-2; abundance: -; j_gene: TRBJ2-7; d_gene: TRBD1; CDR3nt: TGTGCCAGCAGCTTATGGGGCGGGACAGGGTACTACGAGCAGTACTTC; CDR3aa: CASSLWGGTGYYEQYF
v_gene: TRBV5-4; abundance: few; j_gene: TRBJ2-1; d_gene: TRBD2; CDR3nt: TGTGCCAGCAGCTATTGGAGCGGGAGCTCCTACAATGAGCAGTTCTTC; CDR3aa: CASSYWSGSSYNEQFF
v_gene: TRBV27; abundance: many; j_gene: TRBJ2-3; d_gene: TRBD2; CDR3nt: TGTGCCAGCAGCTGGGGAAGCGGGGGCACAGATACGCAGTATTTT; CDR3aa: CASSWGSGGTDTQYF
v_gene: TRBV7-2; abundance: many; j_gene: TRBJ1-6; d_gene: TRBD1; CDR3nt: TGTGCCAGCAGCTCCCGGGACAGGGGGATAGGGTCACCCCTCCACTTT; CDR3aa: CASSSRDRGIGSPLHF
v_gene: TRBV28; abundance: few; j_gene: TRBJ2-7; d_gene: -; CDR3nt: TGTGCCACCGGACTGACCCCCGACTATCGGCAGTACTTC; CDR3aa: CATGLTPDYRQYF
v_gene: TRBV20-1; abundance: many; j_gene: TRBJ2-3; d_gene: TRBD2; CDR3nt: TGCAGTGCTAGACCCCCCAGCGGGAGGGCCCAGGGCACAGATACGCAGTATTTT; CDR3aa: CSARPPSGRAQGTDTQYF
v_gene: TRBV5-8; abundance: many; j_gene: TRBJ2-7; d_gene: -; CDR3nt: TGTGCCAGCAGCTTGGAGCCGGGATGGTACGAGCAGTACTTC; CDR3aa: CASSLEPGWYEQYF
v_gene: TRBV7-2; abundance: many; j_gene: TRBJ2-3; d_gene: -; CDR3nt: TGTGCCAGCAGCTTAATGAGTTCAGATACGCAGTATTTT; CDR3aa: CASSLMSSDTQYF
v_gene: TRBV11-2; abundance: many; j_gene: TRBJ1-2; d_gene: -; CDR3nt: TGTGCCAGCAGCCAGGAAGGGGATGGCTACACCTTC; CDR3aa: CASSQEGDGYTF
v_gene: TRBV7-9; abundance: -; j_gene: TRBJ2-1; d_gene: TRBD2; CDR3nt: TGTGCCAGCAGCTTATGGGGCGGGAGCTCCTACAATGAGCAGTTCTTC; CDR3aa: CASSLWGGSSYNEQFF
v_gene: TRBV29-1; abundance: few; j_gene: TRBJ2-3; d_gene: TRBD2; CDR3nt: TGCAGCGCATGTAGGCGGGAGGGGGGGGATACGCAGTATTTT; CDR3aa: CSACRREGGDTQYF
v_gene: TRBV5-4; abundance: many; j_gene: TRBJ2-1; d_gene: TRBD2; CDR3nt: TGTGCCAGCAGCCAGAGCCCGGAGCGGGAGAGGGCGGGTGAGCAGTTCTTC; CDR3aa: CASSQSPERERAGEQFF
v_gene: TRBV2; abundance: many; j_gene: TRBJ2-5; d_gene: -; CDR3nt: TGTGCCAGCAGTGCCCTCAGTGGCCAAGAGACCCAGTACTTC; CDR3aa: CASSALSGQETQYF
v_gene: TRBV9; abundance: -; j_gene: TRBJ2-3; d_gene: TRBD1; CDR3nt: TGTGCCAGCAGCCGATACTGGACAGGGGAATCGGATACGCAGTATTTT; CDR3aa: CASSRYWTGESDTQYF
v_gene: TRBV19; abundance: -; j_gene: TRBJ1-5; d_gene: -; CDR3nt: TGTGCCAGTAGTATAGAGCACGTCGGGGGTCAGCCCCAGCATTTT; CDR3aa: CASSIEHVGGQPQHF
v_gene: TRBV19; abundance: few; j_gene: TRBJ1-6; d_gene: -; CDR3nt: TGTGCCAGTAGTCCAAATCCGGGATGGGGGAAGAATTCACCCCTCCACTTT; CDR3aa: CASSPNPGWGKNSPLHF
v_gene: TRBV29-1; abundance: -; j_gene: TRBJ2-6; d_gene: -; CDR3nt: TGCAGCGTTGCAGATGGGGACTCTGGGGCCAACGTCCTGACTTTC; CDR3aa: CSVADGDSGANVLTF
v_gene: TRBV6-4; abundance: -; j_gene: TRBJ2-1; d_gene: -; CDR3nt: TGTGCCAGCAGTGACGGAGAAACTAGCAATGAGCAGTTCTTC; CDR3aa: CASSDGETSNEQFF
v_gene: TRBV6-1; abundance: many; j_gene: TRBJ2-3; d_gene: -; CDR3nt: TGTGCCAGCACCGAGACAGATACGCAGTATTTT; CDR3aa: CASTETDTQYF
v_gene: TRBV7-9; abundance: many; j_gene: TRBJ2-3; d_gene: TRBD2; CDR3nt: TGTGCCAGCAGCTCGGCGAGCGGGAGCCCATATACGCAGTATTTT; CDR3aa: CASSSASGSPYTQYF
v_gene: TRBV24-1; abundance: -; j_gene: TRBJ2-2; d_gene: TRBD2; CDR3nt: TGTGCCACCAGTGGAGCGGGAGGGGTCGGGGAGCTGTTTTTT; CDR3aa: CATSGAGGVGELFF
v_gene: TRBV2; abundance: -; j_gene: TRBJ2-1; d_gene: TRBD1; CDR3nt: TGTGCCAGCAGGACGGGACAGGGAACTGGCGATGAGCAGTTCTTC; CDR3aa: CASRTGQGTGDEQFF
v_gene: TRBV3-1; abundance: few; j_gene: TRBJ1-6; d_gene: -; CDR3nt: TGTGCCAGCAGCCATGGCAATCCACCCCTCCACTTT; CDR3aa: CASSHGNPPLHF
v_gene: TRBV7-2; abundance: many; j_gene: TRBJ2-7; d_gene: -; CDR3nt: TGTGCCAGCAGCTTAGACGGGGGACTCGACGAGCAGTACTTC; CDR3aa: CASSLDGGLDEQYF
v_gene: TRBV4-1; abundance: few; j_gene: TRBJ2-1; d_gene: -; CDR3nt: TGCGCCAGCAGCCATTACAACCGAGCAGCGGATGAGCAGTTCTTC; CDR3aa: CASSHYNRAADEQFF
v_gene: TRBV5-6; abundance: -; j_gene: TRBJ2-1; d_gene: -; CDR3nt: TGTGCCAGCAGCTGGATTAGCTCCTACAATGAGCAGTTCTTC; CDR3aa: CASSWISSYNEQFF
v_gene: TRBV5-6; abundance: many; j_gene: TRBJ1-6; d_gene: -; CDR3nt: TGTGCCAGCAGCTCAGGACAGAGCTCTTCTAGTTCACCCCTCCACTTT; CDR3aa: CASSSGQSSSSSPLHF
v_gene: TRBV24-1; abundance: -; j_gene: TRBJ2-5; d_gene: TRBD2; CDR3nt: TGTGCCACCAGTGGCAGCGGGAGGTGGGAGACCCAGTACTTC; CDR3aa: CATSGSGRWETQYF
v_gene: TRBV4-3; abundance: many; j_gene: TRBJ2-7; d_gene: TRBD2; CDR3nt: TGCGCCAGCAGCCTCGGACTAGCGGGAGTTAATTACGAGCAGTACTTC; CDR3aa: CASSLGLAGVNYEQYF
v_gene: TRBV7-9; abundance: many; j_gene: TRBJ2-7; d_gene: TRBD1; CDR3nt: TGTGCCAGCAGCTTAGTTGGGACAGGGGTAGAGCAGTACTTC; CDR3aa: CASSLVGTGVEQYF
v_gene: TRBV6-1; abundance: -; j_gene: TRBJ1-3; d_gene: -; CDR3nt: TGTGCCAGCAATGAAGCCCGCTCTGGAAACACCATATATTTT; CDR3aa: CASNEARSGNTIYF
v_gene: TRBV15; abundance: -; j_gene: TRBJ2-2; d_gene: TRBD2; CDR3nt: TGTGCCACCAGCAGAGGGGGCGGGGGTGGCGGGGAGCTGTTTTTT; CDR3aa: CATSRGGGGGGELFF
v_gene: TRBV20-1; abundance: -; j_gene: TRBJ2-3; d_gene: -; CDR3nt: TGCAGTCTCCAAGCTAGCACAGATACGCAGTATTTT; CDR3aa: CSLQASTDTQYF
v_gene: TRBV30; abundance: few; j_gene: TRBJ1-6; d_gene: -; CDR3nt: TGTGCCTGGAGTACTCAGAACAGTAATTCACCCCTCCACTTT; CDR3aa: CAWSTQNSNSPLHF
v_gene: TRBV5-1; abundance: once; j_gene: TRBJ2-7; d_gene: -; CDR3nt: TGCGCCAGCACAGAGACGAACTCCTACGAGCAGTACTTC; CDR3aa: CASTETNSYEQYF
v_gene: TRBV19; abundance: -; j_gene: TRBJ2-1; d_gene: TRBD2; CDR3nt: TGTGCCAGTAGTATAAGCGGGAGGGCCATTGAGCAGTTCTTC; CDR3aa: CASSISGRAIEQFF
v_gene: TRBV29-1; abundance: few; j_gene: TRBJ2-1; d_gene: -; CDR3nt: TGCAGCGTCGTCCGTGCGGATGGGCAGTTCTTC; CDR3aa: CSVVRADGQFF
v_gene: TRBV7-2; abundance: many; j_gene: TRBJ2-7; d_gene: -; CDR3nt: TGTGCCAGCAGCTTTTCGCCCAACGAGCAGTACTTC; CDR3aa: CASSFSPNEQYF
v_gene: TRBV20-1; abundance: many; j_gene: TRBJ2-1; d_gene: -; CDR3nt: TGCAGTGCTAGTGACCGGGATCCCTACAATGAGCAGTTCTTC; CDR3aa: CSASDRDPYNEQFF
v_gene: TRBV19; abundance: many; j_gene: TRBJ1-1; d_gene: -; CDR3nt: TGTGCCAGTAGTTCTGAGTCCATCCCGAACACTGAAGCTTTCTTT; CDR3aa: CASSSESIPNTEAFF
v_gene: TRBV19; abundance: -; j_gene: TRBJ1-5; d_gene: -; CDR3nt: TGTGCCAGTAGTATACTCAATCAGCCCCAGCATTTT; CDR3aa: CASSILNQPQHF
v_gene: TRBV20-1; abundance: -; j_gene: TRBJ2-7; d_gene: -; CDR3nt: TGCAGTGCTATGGAGGGCTACGAGCAGTACTTC; CDR3aa: CSAMEGYEQYF
v_gene: TRBV27; abundance: many; j_gene: TRBJ2-1; d_gene: TRBD2; CDR3nt: TGTGCCAGCAGTCCGGGACTAGCGGCTCAGAGCTCCTACAATGAGCAGTTCTTC; CDR3aa: CASSPGLAAQSSYNEQFF
v_gene: TRBV3-1; abundance: many; j_gene: TRBJ2-3; d_gene: -; CDR3nt: TGTGCCAGCAGCCAACGTACAGGTACTAGCACAGATACGCAGTATTTT; CDR3aa: CASSQRTGTSTDTQYF
v_gene: TRBV12-3/TRBV12-4; abundance: many; j_gene: TRBJ1-3; d_gene: -; CDR3nt: TGTGCCAGCAGTTTATCGGGGGGTGGAAACACCATATATTTT; CDR3aa: CASSLSGGGNTIYF
v_gene: TRBV28; abundance: many; j_gene: TRBJ1-5; d_gene: TRBD1; CDR3nt: TGTGCCAGCAGTCTGGACAGGAGGGGCAATCAGCCCCAGCATTTT; CDR3aa: CASSLDRRGNQPQHF
v_gene: TRBV7-9; abundance: -; j_gene: TRBJ2-2; d_gene: TRBD2; CDR3nt: TGTGCCAGCAGCAGAAGCGGGAGAGTCACCGGGGAGCTGTTTTTT; CDR3aa: CASSRSGRVTGELFF